A single sample is the source of the 12 T cell receptor beta chains below, sequenced in a study of Graves' ophthalmopathy and Graves' hyperthyroidism. Investigators amplified TCR beta CDR3 regions from RNA transcripts. RT-PCR with HTBI primers came first, then second-round multiplex PCR. TCRdb processed the multiplex PCR reads anew with MiXCR; each CDR3 protein has one entry. The sample holds about 220,000 distinct CDR3 sequences, 20% to 25% seen once. The sequenced sample was peripheral blood. These receptors came from a woman aged 45-59 years with Graves' ophthalmopathy.

This rearrangement joins TRBV5-4 to TRBJ2-4; TRBD2 matches at 13 bases. This CDR3 spans 15 amino acids. J lost 8 bases, V lost 3 bases, and 5 bases had no gene match. CDR1 and CDR2 from the germline V gene are SGHNT and YYREEE (reference sequence). CDR3 region: CASSSRLAGGDIQYF. CDR3 in DNA: TGTGCCAGCAGCTCGAGACTAGCGGGAGGAGACATTCAGTACTTC.

As to this clonotype: One junction end does not reproduce the germline sequence, and a read error may be involved. The chain has TRBV11-2 and TRBJ1-2, with TRBD1 matching 7 bases. The germline V gene has CDR1 SGHAT and CDR2 FQNNGV. This CDR3 is built from 16 residues. Written as DNA, the CDR3 is TGTGCCAGCAGCAGAGGACAGGCCCTGACTAATTATGGCTACACCTTC. Protein product: CASSRGQALTNYGYTF.

The V gene is TRBV5-6, the J gene TRBJ1-6; 9 bases align to TRBD1. V lost 4 bases and J lost 10; bases outside the gene matches: 3. CDR3 length: 13 amino acids. Germline CDR1 SGHDT, CDR2 YYEEEE. Written as DNA, the CDR3 is TGTGCCAGCAGCCAAGACAGGGGGTCACCCCTCCACTTT. It yields the protein CASSQDRGSPLHF.

This clonotype was observed a handful of times. The V call is TRBV18, the J call TRBJ2-7, with a possible D match to TRBD1 (5 bases). The ends were cut back, 2 bases at V and 4 bases at J, with 12 bases in the middle. CDR1 KGHSH and CDR2 LQKENI come from the germline V gene. The CDR3 length is 14 residues. The CDR3 bases are TGTGCCAGCTCACCAGACAGAAACCAATACGAGCAGTACTTC. As protein: CASSPDRNQYEQYF.

This clonotype was recorded at least ten times. This sequence joins TRBV7-9 and TRBJ2-7; TRBD1 might be the D (5 bases). With 5 bases removed from V and 5 bases from J, the gap between germline ends came to 16 bases. CDR1 and CDR2 from the germline V gene are SEHNR and FQNEAQ (reference sequence). The CDR3 has 14 residues. In DNA, the CDR3 is TGTGCCAGCAGCCCGAAGGGGTTCTGGAACGAGCAGTACTTC. Its protein is CASSPKGFWNEQYF.

J is TRBJ2-7 and V is TRBV7-9, with D perhaps TRBD2 (6 bases). From germline, CDR1 is SEHNR and CDR2 FQNEAQ (reference sequence). With 5 bases removed from V and 4 bases from J, the gap between germline ends came to 15 bases. The CDR3 is 14 amino acids. CDR3 protein: CASSRGGPGYEQYF. In DNA, the CDR3 is TGTGCCAGCAGCCGTGGAGGGCCGGGGTACGAGCAGTACTTC.

This clonotype has ten or more counts. The rearrangement joins TRBV28 to TRBJ1-1; no reliable D call. The germline gives CDR1 MDHEN, CDR2 SYDVKM. The CDR3 has 11 amino acids. Trimming left V 7 bases short and J 11 bases short, with 14 bases between. The CDR3 region is CASTLGGKAFF. DNA for the CDR3: TGTGCCAGCACCCTCGGTGGTAAGGCTTTCTTT.

The table lists this clonotype with many counts. The chain couples TRBV10-1 to TRBJ1-2, with D perhaps TRBD1 (5 bases). This CDR3 has 13 residues. CDR1 and CDR2 (germline): WNHNN, SYGVQD (reference sequence). V gave up 3 bases and J gave up 8 bases, with 13 bases separating them. CDR3 amino acids: CASSDSGRRGYTF. The CDR3 nucleotides read TGCGCCAGCAGTGATTCGGGGCGGCGAGGCTACACCTTC.

Points on this clonotype: The junction does not match germline at one end; this may be a read error. The gene calls are TRBV12-3 or TRBV12-4 and TRBJ2-2; D may correspond to TRBD1 or TRBD2 (5 bases each). The CDR3 runs 12 residues. This chain's CDR3 is CASWVGTGELYF. CDR3 sequence (DNA): TGTGCCAGCTGGGTAGGGACCGGGGAGCTGTATTTT.

This clonotype was detected ten times or more. This chain connects TRBV20-1 to TRBJ2-7; either TRBD1 or TRBD2 may fit D (5 bases each). The germline V and J ends were trimmed by 3 bases and 3 bases, with 18 bases remaining between them. The CDR3 is 15 amino acids. Germline V gene sequence: CDR1 DFQATT, CDR2 SNEGSKA (reference sequence). The CDR3 DNA sequence: TGCAGTGCTAGGGGGGTCCCCGGACACTACTACGAGCAGTACTTC. This encodes CSARGVPGHYYEQYF.

The sample holds many counts of this clonotype. This chain joins TRBV6-1 and TRBJ1-1, with D unresolved. CDR1 and CDR2 from the germline V gene are MNHNS and SASEGT. The CDR3 loop spans 15 amino acids. V lost 7 bases to trimming and J lost 3 bases, with 18 bases between them. CDR3 in DNA: TGTGCCAGCACCAACCTATCCCCGTTGTACACTGAAGCTTTCTTT. It translates to CASTNLSPLYTEAFF.

This clonotype occurred a few times. The CDR3 is CAISKTENFFSGANVLTF. The CDR3 DNA reads TGTGCCATCAGCAAGACGGAGAACTTTTTCTCTGGGGCCAACGTCCTGACTTTC. V and J are TRBV10-3 and TRBJ2-6, with D unresolved. CDR1 is ENHRY, CDR2 SYGVKD, per germline. This CDR3 spans 18 amino acids. Trimming pared 6 bases from V and 0 bases from J, leaving 18 bases between.